These T cell receptor beta chains were read from a single sample in a study of blood T cell repertoires in COVID-19. The method was immunoSEQ multiplex PCR; TCRdb's version includes in-frame clones alone and lacks a portion of them. The profile shows under 150,000 clones, around 87% of them singletons. The sequenced sample consisted of peripheral blood. These receptors were collected from a man between 50 and 59 years old with acute or convalescent COVID-19. CDR3s include the opening cysteine and the closing phenylalanine or tryptophan. The order of the fields is clone size, V gene, CDR3 protein. Size is omitted from some rows. Given values are once, few, many or a class for expanded clones.

NA | TRBV7-2 | CASSLSIRLAGGEQYF
NA | TRBV6-5 | CASRPGLAETGELFF
NA | TRBV3-1/TRBV3-2 | CASSQGMGGGYTF
NA | TRBV2 | CASSPGLPPTRQFF
NA | TRBV6-6 | CASSPPGQGVEQFF
NA | TRBV27 | CASSHRRTGTGGYTF
NA | TRBV2 | CASSGQGTDTQYF
NA | TRBV5-6 | CASSLGTGYYGYTF
NA | TRBV7-9 | CASSFGAGGNYGYTF
NA | TRBV12-3/TRBV12-4 | CASSLSGNTEAFF
NA | TRBV4-2 | CASSQDPGGEDTEAFF
NA | TRBV10-2 | CASNPSAGELFF
NA | TRBV5-4 | CASSPGGQGTQYF
NA | TRBV5-1 | CASSLQGAGGANVLTF
once | TRBV6-5 | CASGRAAGELFF
NA | TRBV5-5 | CASGAGSGINEKLFF
NA | TRBV6-5 | CASSPGQHNSPLHF
NA | TRBV27 | CASSLFNSNTEAFF
NA | TRBV3-1/TRBV3-2 | CASSHKRRGGADTQYF
NA | TRBV21-1 | CASSKNRGNTEAFF
NA | TRBV10-3 | CAISPGTMSNQPQHF
NA | TRBV29-1 | CSVGAGAGVNQPQHF
NA | TRBV5-4 | CASSWDSHAEAFF